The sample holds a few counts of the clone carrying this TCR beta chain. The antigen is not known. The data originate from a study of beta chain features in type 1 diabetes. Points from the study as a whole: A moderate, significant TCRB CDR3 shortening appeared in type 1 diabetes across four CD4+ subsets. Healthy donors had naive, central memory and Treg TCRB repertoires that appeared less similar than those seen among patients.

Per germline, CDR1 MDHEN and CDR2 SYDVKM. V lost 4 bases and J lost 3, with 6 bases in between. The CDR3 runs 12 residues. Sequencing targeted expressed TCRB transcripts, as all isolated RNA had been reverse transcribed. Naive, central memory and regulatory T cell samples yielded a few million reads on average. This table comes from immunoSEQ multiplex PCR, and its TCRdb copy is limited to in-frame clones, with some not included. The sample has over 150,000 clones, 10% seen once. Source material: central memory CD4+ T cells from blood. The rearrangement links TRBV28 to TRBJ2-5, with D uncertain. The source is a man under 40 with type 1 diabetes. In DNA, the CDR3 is TGTGCCAGCAGTTCCTCCGAAGAGACCCAGTACTTC. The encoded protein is CASSSSEETQYF.